Described below is a single TCR beta chain sequence and its context. Generated by immunoSEQ multiplex PCR, the TCRdb table keeps only in-frame clones and is missing some. Of under 75,000 clones listed, 85% were seen once; the top ten hold about a fifth. Germline loops: CDR1 SGHDT, CDR2 YYEEEE. CDR3 length: 13 amino acids. V was pared by 1 base and J by 0 bases, with 4 bases between. The record originates from a study of T cell responses to AZD1222 COVID-19 vaccine. This chain uses TRBV5-6 with TRBJ2-5; D is undetermined. This TCR was sampled from an adult in good health. The specimen was peripheral blood, collected on day 0 of AZD1222 vaccination. CDR3 sequence: CASSLMHQETQYF. The CDR3 region has the DNA TGTGCCAGCAGCTTGATGCACCAAGAGACCCAGTACTTC.